This T cell receptor (beta chain) was captured by sequencing in a study of blood T cell repertoires in COVID-19. The wider study: Samples taken during acute and convalescent COVID-19 were collected in the United States, Italy and Spain.

This clone appeared once. Authors' processing steps: From reference gene primer amplification, estimates of nucleated cell counts were derived. Data came from immunoSEQ multiplex PCR; TCRdb stores just in-frame clones and leaves some out. The V and J calls and clone size were taken over from that table, and D and trimming were inferred from the DNA. The sample shows about 360,000 clones, around 90% of them seen only once. This CDR3 is built from 16 residues. CDR1 and CDR2 (germline): MGHRA, YSYEKL. V shed 1 base, J shed 2 bases, and the junction held 4 bases outside the gene matches. Sequencing input: peripheral blood. The gene calls are TRBV4-1 and TRBJ2-5; 10 nucleotides line up with TRBD2. The TCR comes from a human donor in a cohort sampled during active COVID-19. CDR3: CASSQASGSRQETQYF. The CDR3 DNA reads TGCGCCAGCAGCCAAGCTAGCGGGAGTAGGCAAGAGACCCAGTACTTC.